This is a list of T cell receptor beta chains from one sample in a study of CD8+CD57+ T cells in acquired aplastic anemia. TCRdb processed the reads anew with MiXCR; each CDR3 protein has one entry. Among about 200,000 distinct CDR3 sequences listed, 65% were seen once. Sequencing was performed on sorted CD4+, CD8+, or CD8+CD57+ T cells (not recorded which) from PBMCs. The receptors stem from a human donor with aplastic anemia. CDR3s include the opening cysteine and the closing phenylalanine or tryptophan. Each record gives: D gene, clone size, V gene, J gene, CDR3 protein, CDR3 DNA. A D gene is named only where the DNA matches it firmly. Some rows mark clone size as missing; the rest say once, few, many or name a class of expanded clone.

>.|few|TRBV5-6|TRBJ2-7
CATGSGTTNIYEQYF
TGTGCCACCGGCTCCGGGACAACAAACATTTACGAGCAGTACTTC
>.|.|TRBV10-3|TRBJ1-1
CAISGGEKVDTEAFF
TGTGCCATCAGTGGGGGAGAGAAGGTGGACACTGAAGCTTTCTTT
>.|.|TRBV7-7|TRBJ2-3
CASSPGGGDTQYF
TGTGCTAGCAGCCCGGGGGGCGGAGATACGCAGTATTTT
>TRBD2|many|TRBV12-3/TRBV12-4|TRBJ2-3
CASTYRPNIAGASTDTQYF
TGTGCCAGCACGTACCGTCCCAACATAGCGGGGGCTAGCACAGATACGCAGTATTTT
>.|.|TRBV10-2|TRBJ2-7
CASSEPLGGGEQYF
TGCGCCAGCAGTGAGCCCCTCGGAGGGGGCGAGCAGTACTTC
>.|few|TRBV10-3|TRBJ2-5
CAISESPSSYQETQYF
TGTGCCATCAGTGAGTCGCCTAGCAGCTACCAAGAGACCCAGTACTTC
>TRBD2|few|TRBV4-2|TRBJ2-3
CASSQGTSEDTQYF
TGTGCCAGCAGCCAAGGGACTAGCGAGGATACGCAGTATTTT
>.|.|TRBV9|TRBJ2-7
CASSLTGREQYF
TGTGCCAGCAGCCTAACAGGGCGCGAGCAGTACTTC
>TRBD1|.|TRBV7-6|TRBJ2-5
CASSPNRGQETQYF
TGTGCCAGCAGCCCAAACAGGGGCCAAGAGACCCAGTACTTC
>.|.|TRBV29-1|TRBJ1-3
CSVEAGPTIYF
TGCAGCGTTGAAGCAGGTCCCACCATATATTTT
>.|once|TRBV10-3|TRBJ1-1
CAIRPRTEGTEAFF
TGTGCCATCAGGCCCAGGACAGAAGGCACTGAAGCTTTCTTT
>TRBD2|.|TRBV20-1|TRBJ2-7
CSAKGTSGGAYKQYF
TGCAGTGCTAAGGGGACTAGCGGGGGAGCCTACAAGCAGTACTTC
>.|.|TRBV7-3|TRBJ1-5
CASSSGTSNQPQHF
TGTGCCAGCAGCTCCGGGACTAGCAATCAGCCCCAGCATTTT
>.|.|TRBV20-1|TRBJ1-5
CSARGGAWNQPQHF
TGCAGTGCTAGAGGGGGGGCCTGGAATCAGCCCCAGCATTTT
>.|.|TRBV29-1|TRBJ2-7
CSVRDVDSYEQCF
TGCAGCGTCCGGGACGTAGACTCCTACGAGCAGTGCTTC
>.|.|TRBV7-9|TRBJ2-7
CASSFRGATSYEQYF
TGTGCCAGCAGCTTCAGAGGGGCCACTTCCTACGAGCAGTACTTC
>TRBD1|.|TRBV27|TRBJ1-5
CASSAGGRSQPQHF
TGTGCCAGCAGTGCAGGGGGCCGTAGTCAGCCCCAGCATTTT
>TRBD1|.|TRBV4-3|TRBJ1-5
CASSQDPDRGDQPRHF
TGCGCCAGCAGCCAAGACCCGGACAGGGGAGATCAGCCCCGGCATTTT
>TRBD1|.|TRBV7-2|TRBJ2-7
CASSLWTGLREQYF
TGTGCCAGCAGCTTGTGGACAGGACTTCGAGAGCAGTACTTC
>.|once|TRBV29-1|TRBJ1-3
CSVEQGSGNTIYF
TGCAGCGTGGAACAGGGCTCTGGAAACACCATATATTTT
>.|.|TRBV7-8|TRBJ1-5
CASSLEDMGNQPQHF
TGTGCCAGCAGCTTAGAGGACATGGGCAATCAGCCCCAGCATTTT
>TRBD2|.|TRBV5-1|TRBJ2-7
CASARLAGGRGGEQYF
TGCGCCAGCGCCCGGCTAGCGGGAGGCCGAGGCGGGGAGCAGTACTTC
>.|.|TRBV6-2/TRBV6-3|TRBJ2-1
CASSWANEQFF
TGTGCCAGCAGTTGGGCCAATGAGCAGTTCTTC
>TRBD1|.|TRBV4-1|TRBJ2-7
CASSQRWDRATYEQYF
TGCGCCAGCAGCCAACGCTGGGACAGGGCCACCTACGAGCAGTACTTC
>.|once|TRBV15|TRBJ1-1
CATSRPSEYTEAFF
TGTGCCACCAGCAGACCCTCAGAGTACACTGAAGCTTTCTTT
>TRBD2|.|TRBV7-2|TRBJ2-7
CASSMSGALIIYEQYF
TGTGCCAGCAGCATGAGCGGGGCCCTGATAATCTACGAGCAGTACTTC
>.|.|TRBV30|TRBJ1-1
CDWSSDVCSSDLTEAFF
TGTGACTGGAGTTCAGACGTGTGCTCTTCCGATCTCACTGAAGCTTTCTTT
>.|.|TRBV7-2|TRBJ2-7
CASSLKAYEQYF
TGTGCCAGCAGCTTGAAAGCTTACGAGCAGTACTTC
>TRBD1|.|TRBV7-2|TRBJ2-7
CASTAGTDYEQYF
TGTGCCAGCACCGCCGGGACAGACTACGAGCAGTACTTC
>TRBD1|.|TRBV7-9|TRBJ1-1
CASSFRTGGEAFF
TGTGCCAGCAGCTTCCGGACAGGGGGCGAAGCTTTCTTT
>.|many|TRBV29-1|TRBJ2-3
CSASYGGGPSDTQYF
TGCAGCGCATCATATGGTGGGGGGCCTTCAGATACGCAGTATTTT
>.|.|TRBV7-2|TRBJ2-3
CASSLTGIPDTQYF
TGTGCCAGCAGCTTAACGGGGATCCCAGATACGCAGTATTTT
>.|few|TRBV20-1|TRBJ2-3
CSANGLNTDTQYF
TGCAGTGCGAACGGGCTGAACACAGATACGCAGTATTTT
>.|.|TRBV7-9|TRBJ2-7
CASSLMGGEQYF
TGTGCCAGCAGCCTGATGGGGGGCGAGCAGTACTTC
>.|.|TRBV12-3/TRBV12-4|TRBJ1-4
CASSSIGTSGLFF
TGTGCCAGCAGTTCTATAGGGACCAGCGGGCTGTTTTTT
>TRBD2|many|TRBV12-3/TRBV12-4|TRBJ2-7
CASSFGTSDFEQYF
TGTGCCAGCAGTTTTGGGACTAGCGACTTCGAGCAGTACTTC
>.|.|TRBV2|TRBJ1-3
CASSDVGSGNTIYF
TGTGCCAGCAGTGACGTGGGGTCCGGAAACACCATATATTTT
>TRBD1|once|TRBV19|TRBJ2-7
CASTAGTGPSYEQYF
TGTGCCAGTACCGCCGGGACAGGGCCCTCCTACGAGCAGTACTTC
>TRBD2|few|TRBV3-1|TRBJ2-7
CASSQVLDGGANEQYF
TGTGCCAGCAGCCAAGTTTTGGACGGGGGGGCTAATGAGCAGTACTTC
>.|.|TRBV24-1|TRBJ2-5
CATSDPNLGKETQYF
TGTGCCACCAGTGATCCTAATTTGGGGAAAGAGACCCAGTACTTC
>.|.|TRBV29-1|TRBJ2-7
CSVSTGEQYF
TGCAGCGTTAGTACGGGAGAGCAGTACTTC
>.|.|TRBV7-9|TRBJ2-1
CASTETRISYNEQFF
TGTGCCAGCACGGAAACCAGGATCTCCTACAATGAGCAGTTCTTC
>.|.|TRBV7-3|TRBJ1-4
CASSRTVTTGEKLFF
TGTGCCAGCAGCCGGACGGTTACAACTGGTGAAAAACTGTTTTTT
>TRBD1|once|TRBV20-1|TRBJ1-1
CSAREGTDTEAFF
TGCAGTGCTAGAGAGGGGACAGACACTGAAGCTTTCTTT
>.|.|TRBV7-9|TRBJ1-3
CASSSRLSQFSGNTIYF
TGTGCCAGCAGCTCCCGCCTTTCGCAGTTCTCTGGAAACACCATATATTTT
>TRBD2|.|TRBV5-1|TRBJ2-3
CASSSGTSGSTDTQYF
TGCGCCAGCAGCTCGGGGACTAGCGGAAGCACAGATACGCAGTATTTT
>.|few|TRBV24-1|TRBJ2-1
CATSNNTGNEQFF
TGTGCCACCAGTAACAACACGGGCAATGAGCAGTTCTTC